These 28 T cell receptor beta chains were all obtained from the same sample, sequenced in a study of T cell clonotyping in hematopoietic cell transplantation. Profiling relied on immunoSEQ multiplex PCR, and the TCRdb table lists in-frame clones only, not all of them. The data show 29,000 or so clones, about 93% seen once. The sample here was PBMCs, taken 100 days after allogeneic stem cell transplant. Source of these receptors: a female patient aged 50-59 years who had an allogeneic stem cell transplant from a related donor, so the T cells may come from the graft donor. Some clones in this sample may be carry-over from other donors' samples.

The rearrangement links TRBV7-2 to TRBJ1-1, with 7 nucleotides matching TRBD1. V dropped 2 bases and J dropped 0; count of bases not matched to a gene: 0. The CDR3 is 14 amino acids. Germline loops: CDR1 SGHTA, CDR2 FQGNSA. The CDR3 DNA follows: TGTGCCAGCAGCTTAACAGGGGTGAACACTGAAGCTTTCTTT. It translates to CASSLTGVNTEAFF.

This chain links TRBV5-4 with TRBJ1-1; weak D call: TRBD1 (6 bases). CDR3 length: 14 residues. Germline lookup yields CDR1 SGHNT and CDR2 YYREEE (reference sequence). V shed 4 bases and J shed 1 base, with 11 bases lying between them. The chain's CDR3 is CASSLVQGNTEAFF. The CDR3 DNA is TGTGCCAGCAGCCTTGTACAGGGGAACACTGAAGCTTTCTTT. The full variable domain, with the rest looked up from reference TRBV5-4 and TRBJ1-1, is ETGVTQSPTHLIKTRGQQVTLRCSSQSGHNTVSWYQQALGQGPQFIFQYYREEENGRGNFPPRFSGLQFPNYSSELNVNALELDDSALYLCASSLVQGNTEAFFGQGTRLTVV.

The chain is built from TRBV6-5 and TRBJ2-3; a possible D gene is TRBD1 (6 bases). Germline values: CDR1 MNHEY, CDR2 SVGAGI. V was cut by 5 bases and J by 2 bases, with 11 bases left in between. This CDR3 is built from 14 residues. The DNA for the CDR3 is TGTGCCAGCAGTCGGGACACACTCACAGATACGCAGTATTTT. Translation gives CASSRDTLTDTQYF.

This CDR3 reads CASSLGTYGYTF. Here the CDR3 DNA reads TGTGCCAGCAGCTTAGGTACCTATGGCTACACCTTC. The chain uses TRBV7-8 and TRBJ1-2, with no clear D. V was cut by 1 base and J by 4 bases, with 4 bases left in between. The CDR3 is made up of 12 amino acids. Germline CDR1 SGHVS, CDR2 FQNEAQ.

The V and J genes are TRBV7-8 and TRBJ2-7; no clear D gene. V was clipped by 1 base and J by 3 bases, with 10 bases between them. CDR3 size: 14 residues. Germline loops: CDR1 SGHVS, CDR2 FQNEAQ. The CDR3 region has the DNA TGTGCCAGCAGCTTAGTTGAGCAGTACTACGAGCAGTACTTC. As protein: CASSLVEQYYEQYF.

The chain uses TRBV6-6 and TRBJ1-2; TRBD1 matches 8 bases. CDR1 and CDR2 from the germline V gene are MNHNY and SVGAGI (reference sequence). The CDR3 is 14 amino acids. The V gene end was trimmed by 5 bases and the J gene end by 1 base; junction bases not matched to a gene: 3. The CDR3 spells CASSNDRGNYGYTF. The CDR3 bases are TGTGCCAGCAGTAATGACAGGGGTAACTATGGCTACACCTTC.

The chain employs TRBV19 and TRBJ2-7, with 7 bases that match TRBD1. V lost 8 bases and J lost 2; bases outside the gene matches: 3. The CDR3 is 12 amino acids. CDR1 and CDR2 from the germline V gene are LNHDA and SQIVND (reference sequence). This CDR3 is CASGDSPYEQYF. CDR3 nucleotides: TGTGCCAGTGGGGACAGCCCCTACGAGCAGTACTTC.

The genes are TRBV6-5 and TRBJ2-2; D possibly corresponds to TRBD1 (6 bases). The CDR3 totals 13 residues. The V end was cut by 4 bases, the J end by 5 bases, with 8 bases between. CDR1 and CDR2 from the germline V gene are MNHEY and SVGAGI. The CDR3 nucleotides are TGTGCCAGCAGTTTGCAGGGGACCGGGGAGCTGTTTTTT. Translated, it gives CASSLQGTGELFF.

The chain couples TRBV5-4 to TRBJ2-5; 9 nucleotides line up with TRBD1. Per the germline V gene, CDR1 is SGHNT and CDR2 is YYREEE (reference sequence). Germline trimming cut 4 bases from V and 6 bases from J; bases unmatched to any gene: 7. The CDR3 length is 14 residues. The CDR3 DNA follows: TGTGCCAGCAGCAACAGGGGGCGCGAACAGACCCAGTACTTC. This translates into CASSNRGREQTQYF.

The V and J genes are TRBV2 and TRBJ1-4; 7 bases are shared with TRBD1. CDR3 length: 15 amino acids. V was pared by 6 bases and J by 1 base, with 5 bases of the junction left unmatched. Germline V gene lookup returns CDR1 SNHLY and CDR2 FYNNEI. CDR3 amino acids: CASRDRQGTNEKLFF. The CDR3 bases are TGTGCCAGCAGGGACCGACAGGGAACTAATGAAAAACTGTTTTTT.

Here the CDR3 DNA reads TGTGCCAGCAGTTTACCCGAGCGGCCAAGGTATGGCTACACCTTC. It translates to CASSLPERPRYGYTF. The chain uses TRBV28 and TRBJ1-2; no clear D. The germline V and J ends were trimmed by 2 bases and 5 bases, with 15 bases remaining between them. CDR1 is MDHEN, CDR2 SYDVKM, per germline. This CDR3 has 15 amino acids.

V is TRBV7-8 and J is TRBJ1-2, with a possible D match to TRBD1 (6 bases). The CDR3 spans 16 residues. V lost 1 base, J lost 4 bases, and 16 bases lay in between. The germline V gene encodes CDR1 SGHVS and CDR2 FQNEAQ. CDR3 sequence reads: CASSLGGSGRGYGYTF. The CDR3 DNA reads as TGTGCCAGCAGCTTAGGGGGTAGTGGCAGGGGCTATGGCTACACCTTC. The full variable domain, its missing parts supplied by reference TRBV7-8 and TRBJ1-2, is GAGVSQSPRYKVAKRGQDVALRCDPISGHVSLFWYQQALGQGPEFLTYFQNEAQLDKSGLPSDRFFAERPEGSVSTLKIQRTQQEDSAVYLCASSLGGSGRGYGYTFGSGTRLTVV.

CDR3 DNA sequence: TGTGCCAGCAGTTATACCTTAACCGCAATCGGAAACACCATATATTTT. It encodes CASSYTLTAIGNTIYF. The V gene is TRBV6-5, the J gene TRBJ1-3; D is ambiguous. The CDR3 loop spans 16 amino acids. V gave up 3 bases and J gave up 4 bases, with 16 bases separating them. The germline V gene has CDR1 MNHEY and CDR2 SVGAGI.

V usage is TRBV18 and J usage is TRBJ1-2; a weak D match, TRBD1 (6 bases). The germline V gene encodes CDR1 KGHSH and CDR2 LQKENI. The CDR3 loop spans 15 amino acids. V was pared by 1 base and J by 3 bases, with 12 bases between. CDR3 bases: TGTGCCAGCTCACCACGGGGGGCGGCTGACTATGGCTACACCTTC. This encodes CASSPRGAADYGYTF.

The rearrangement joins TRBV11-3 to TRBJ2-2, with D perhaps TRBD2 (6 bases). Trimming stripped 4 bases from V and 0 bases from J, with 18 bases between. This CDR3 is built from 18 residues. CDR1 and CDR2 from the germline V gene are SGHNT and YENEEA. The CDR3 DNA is TGTGCCAGCAGCTCGTGGGAGGCGGCGGGGCCGAACACCGGGGAGCTGTTTTTT. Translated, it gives CASSSWEAAGPNTGELFF.

The CDR3 region is CASSFGAVSEYEQYF. The CDR3 DNA sequence: TGTGCCAGCAGCTTCGGGGCGGTTAGCGAGTACGAGCAGTACTTC. J is TRBJ2-7 and V is TRBV5-8, with D perhaps TRBD1 or TRBD2 (5 bases each). V lost 2 bases to trimming and J lost 4 bases, with 16 bases between them. Germline V gene lookup returns CDR1 SGHTS and CDR2 YDEGEE. This CDR3 region has 15 residues.

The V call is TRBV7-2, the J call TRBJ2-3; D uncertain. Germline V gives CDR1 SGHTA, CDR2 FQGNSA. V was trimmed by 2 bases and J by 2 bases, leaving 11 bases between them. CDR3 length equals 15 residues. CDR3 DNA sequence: TGTGCCAGCAGCTTAATTCTGGATTACACAGATACGCAGTATTTT. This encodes CASSLILDYTDTQYF.

As DNA, the CDR3 is TGTGCCAGCAGCTTTGGGGGGGGAGAGGTACGAAACGAGCAGTACTTC. Translating gives CASSFGGGEVRNEQYF. The chain combines TRBV7-2 with TRBJ2-7, with TRBD2 matching 7 bases. V lost 3 bases, J lost 5 bases, and 13 bases stayed unmatched. Germline V CDR1 and CDR2: SGHTA, FQGNSA. This CDR3 spans 16 amino acids.

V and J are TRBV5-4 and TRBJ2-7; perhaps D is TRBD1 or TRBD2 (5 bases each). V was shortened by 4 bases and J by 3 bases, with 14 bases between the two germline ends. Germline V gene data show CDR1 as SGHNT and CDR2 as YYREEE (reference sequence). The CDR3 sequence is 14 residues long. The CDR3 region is CASSPPGAFYEQYF. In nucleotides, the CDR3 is TGTGCCAGCAGCCCCCCCGGGGCATTCTACGAGCAGTACTTC.

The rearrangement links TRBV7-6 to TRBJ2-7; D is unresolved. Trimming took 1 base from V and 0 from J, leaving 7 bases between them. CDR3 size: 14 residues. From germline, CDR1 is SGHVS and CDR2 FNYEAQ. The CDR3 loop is CASSLGADSYEQYF. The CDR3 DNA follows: TGTGCCAGCAGCTTAGGGGCAGACTCCTACGAGCAGTACTTC. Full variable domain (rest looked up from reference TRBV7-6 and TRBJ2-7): GAGVSQSPRYKVTKRGQDVALRCDPISGHVSLYWYRQALGQGPEFLTYFNYEAQQDKSGLPNDRFSAERPEGSISTLTIQRTEQRDSAMYRCASSLGADSYEQYFGPGTRLTVT.

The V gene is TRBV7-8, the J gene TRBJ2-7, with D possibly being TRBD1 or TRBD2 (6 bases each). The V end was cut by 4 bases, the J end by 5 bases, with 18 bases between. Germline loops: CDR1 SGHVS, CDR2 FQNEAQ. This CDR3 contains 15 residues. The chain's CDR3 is CASSSVSVGGHEQYF. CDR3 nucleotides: TGTGCCAGCAGCTCAGTCAGCGTCGGGGGCCACGAGCAGTACTTC.

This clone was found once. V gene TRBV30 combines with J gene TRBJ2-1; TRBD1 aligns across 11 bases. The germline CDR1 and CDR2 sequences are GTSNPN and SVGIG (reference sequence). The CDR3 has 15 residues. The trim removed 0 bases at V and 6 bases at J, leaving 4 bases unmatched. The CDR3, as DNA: TGTGCCTGGAGTGTGCCCGGGACAGGGGGCAATGAGCAGTTCTTC. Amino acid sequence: CAWSVPGTGGNEQFF.

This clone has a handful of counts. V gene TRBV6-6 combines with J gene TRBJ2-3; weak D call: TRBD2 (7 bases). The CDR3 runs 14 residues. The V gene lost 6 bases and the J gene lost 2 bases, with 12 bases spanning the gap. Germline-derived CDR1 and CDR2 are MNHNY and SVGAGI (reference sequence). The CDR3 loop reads CASRARGATDTQYF. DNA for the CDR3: TGTGCCAGCAGGGCACGGGGGGCCACAGATACGCAGTATTTT.

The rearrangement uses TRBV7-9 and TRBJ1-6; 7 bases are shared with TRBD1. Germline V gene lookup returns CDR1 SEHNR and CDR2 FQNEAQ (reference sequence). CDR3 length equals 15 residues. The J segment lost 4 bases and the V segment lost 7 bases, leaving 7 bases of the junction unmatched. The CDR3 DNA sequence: TGTGCCAGCAACCCTCTACAGGGGTATAATTCACCCCTCCACTTT. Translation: CASNPLQGYNSPLHF.

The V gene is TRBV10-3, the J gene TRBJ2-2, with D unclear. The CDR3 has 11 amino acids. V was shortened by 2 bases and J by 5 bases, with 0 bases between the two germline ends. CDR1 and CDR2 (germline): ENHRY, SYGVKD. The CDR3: CAISETGELFF. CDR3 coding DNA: TGTGCCATCAGTGAGACCGGGGAGCTGTTTTTT.

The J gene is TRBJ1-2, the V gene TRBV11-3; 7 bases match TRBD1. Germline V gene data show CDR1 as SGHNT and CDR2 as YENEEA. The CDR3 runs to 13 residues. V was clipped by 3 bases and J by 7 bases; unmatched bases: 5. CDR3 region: CASSFEQGFGYTF. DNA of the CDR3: TGTGCCAGCAGCTTTGAACAGGGGTTTGGCTACACCTTC.

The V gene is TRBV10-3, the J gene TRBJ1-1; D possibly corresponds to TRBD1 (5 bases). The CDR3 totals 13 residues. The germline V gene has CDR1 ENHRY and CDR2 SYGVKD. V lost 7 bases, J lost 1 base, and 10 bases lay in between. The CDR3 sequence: CAITQEKNTEAFF. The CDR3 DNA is TGTGCCATCACACAGGAGAAGAACACTGAAGCTTTCTTT.

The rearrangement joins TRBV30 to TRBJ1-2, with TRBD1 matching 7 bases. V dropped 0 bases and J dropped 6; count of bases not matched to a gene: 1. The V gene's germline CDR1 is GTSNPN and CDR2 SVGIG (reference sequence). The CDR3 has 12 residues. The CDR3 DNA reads TGTGCCTGGAGTGTGGGACAGAATGGCTACACCTTC. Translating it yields CAWSVGQNGYTF.